This TCR beta chain was recovered during a study of T cell repertoires in cytomegalovirus infection. Study as a whole: Based on public TCR beta signatures, there were indications of CMV infection and of a matching HLA type. Overall study findings and caveats: The response measured ex vivo was dominated by TCR beta clonotypes (HLA-C-restricted and CMV-specific). The study identified carriers of CMV plus the relevant HLA from cumulative public TCR beta family frequency.

TCRdb re-analysed the reads in MiXCR, keeping a single row per CDR3 protein. This sample yields about 140,000 distinct CDR3 sequences, of which approximately 5.9% are seen a single time; roughly 18% belongs to the top ten. The table lists this clonotype with many counts. The antigen is not known. Sequenced sample: PBMCs. The receptor was derived from a human donor in good health (CMV status not recorded). Some clones in this sample may be carry-over from other donors' samples.

CDR3 nucleotide sequence: TGTGCCATCAGACCGGACCTGAGAGAGACCCAGTACTTC. This codes for CAIRPDLRETQYF. The J gene is TRBJ2-5, the V gene TRBV10-3; D is ambiguous. The CDR3 has 13 residues. From germline, CDR1 is ENHRY and CDR2 SYGVKD. Deletions cut 6 bases from V and 4 bases from J, with 12 bases between.